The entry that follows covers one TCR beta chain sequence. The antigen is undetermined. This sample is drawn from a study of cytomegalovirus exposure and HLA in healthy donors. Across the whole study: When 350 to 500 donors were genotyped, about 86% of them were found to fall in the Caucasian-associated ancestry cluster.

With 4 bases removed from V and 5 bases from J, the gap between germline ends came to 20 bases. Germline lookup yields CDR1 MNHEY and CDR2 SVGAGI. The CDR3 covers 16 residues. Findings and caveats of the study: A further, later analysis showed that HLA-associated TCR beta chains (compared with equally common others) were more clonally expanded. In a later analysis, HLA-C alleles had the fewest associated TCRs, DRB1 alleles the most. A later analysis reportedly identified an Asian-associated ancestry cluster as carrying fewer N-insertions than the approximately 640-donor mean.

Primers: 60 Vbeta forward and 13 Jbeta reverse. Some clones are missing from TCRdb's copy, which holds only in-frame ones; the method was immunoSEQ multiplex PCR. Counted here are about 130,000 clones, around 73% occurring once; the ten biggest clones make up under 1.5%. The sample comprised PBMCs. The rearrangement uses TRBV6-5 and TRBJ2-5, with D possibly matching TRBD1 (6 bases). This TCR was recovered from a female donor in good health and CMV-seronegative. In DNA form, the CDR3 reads TGTGCCAGCAGTTCCGACCACCAGGACAGAAGGGAGACCCAGTACTTC. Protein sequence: CASSSDHQDRRETQYF.